This TCR beta chain was captured by sequencing in a study of a mutant IDH1 vaccine in newly diagnosed glioma (dated by TCRdb to the early 2020s). Regarding the study in general: Eight vaccinations were administered to patients in weeks 1, 3, 5, 7, 11, 15, 19 and 23, corresponding to visits V03 through V10. Vaccination was initiated 4-6 weeks after radiotherapy alone, or concurrently with temozolomide cycles in the chemotherapy-containing groups. The approximately 30 treated patients were approximately 60% male and roughly 40% female, with a mean age of roughly 40 years. Prior to enrollment, patients had been given standard therapy consisting of radiotherapy alone, temozolomide alone, or radiochemotherapy with temozolomide, with the combination given to most patients. Peripheral blood was collected at six visits: V03 (baseline), V05, V07, V10, V12 and V13. For exploratory analyses, longitudinal TCRB deep sequencing was carried out in 25 treated patients wherever samples were available.

The CDR3 starts with the cysteine, ends with the phenylalanine, and has 15 residues. The read is trimmed to its CDR3 DNA, 45 bases read in frame from base 1. The germline V gene provides CDR1 LGHNA and CDR2 YNFKEQ. Trimming costs V 9 bases and J 6 bases, and their ends lie 20 bases apart. The label giving this sample's time point can be read as: week 5, during vaccination. Each vaccine dose, consisting of 300 ug of a 20-mer mutant IDH1 peptide in Montanide, was administered subcutaneously with topical imiquimod. All donors had newly diagnosed IDH1-mutant astrocytomas of WHO grade 3 or 4 that showed loss of nuclear ATRX. The samples were drawn from NOA16, a multicentre, single-arm, open-label phase I trial in Germany that tested a mutant IDH1 peptide vaccine in humans for the first time. Genomic DNA for TCRB sequencing was isolated from EDTA blood with the DNeasy Blood and Tissue Kit. As to this clone: It has no known antigen specificity. Base qualities are missing; no much larger clone stands one base away.

Findings and caveats that apply to the study as a whole: Pseudoprogression appeared unrelated to alterations in the top peripheral T cell clonotypes detected by TCRB sequencing. Availability determined which PBMC samples were chosen for TCRB deep sequencing. According to the authors, sample limitations meant that analyses of patient blood samples could not be reproduced. Immune responses induced by the vaccine were seen in approximately 93% of patients across multiple MHC alleles.

The method behind the library was the immunoSEQ multiplex PCR assay. Following the manufacturer's protocol, the hsTCRB Kit was used to amplify rearranged TCR beta chain sequences. An Illumina MiSeq was used to sequence the TCRB libraries. Under the source paper's analysis protocol: The kit vendor's proprietary platform handled demultiplexing, trimming and gene mapping. TCRdb obtained this table from immuneACCESS and retained in-frame rearrangements with V and J assigned. These tables miss some clones; where compared with another copy, unresolved V genes account for less than half of the shortfall, and the remainder is unexplained. Clone size and the V and J calls come from that table; the DNA yielded D and trimming. This sample is represented by 70,000 to 100,000 clones; 90% to 95% of them were singletons. Under 0.6% of the sample belongs to the ten largest clones.

The chain is encoded by TRBV4-2 joined to TRBJ2-2, with TRBD2 perhaps the D gene, on 5 matching bases. The source was PBMCs, collected from a glioma patient whose treatment included an IDH1 peptide vaccine. The TCR was taken from a woman in her fifties or sixties with glioma. The bases are TGTGCCAGTCATGCATCGGACTTACAAGCCGGGGAGCTGTTTTTT. It codes for CASHASDLQAGELFF.